The rows below give T cell receptor beta chains drawn from one sample of a study of TIL therapy for anti-PD-1-resistant metastatic lung cancer. Profiling relied on immunoSEQ multiplex PCR, and the TCRdb table lists in-frame clones only, not all of them. This table holds 55,000 to 65,000 clones, 73% found once. Source: blood, taken at baseline. The source is a person between 25 and 80 years old with non-small cell lung cancer. Both conserved end residues are part of each CDR3. Each record gives: D gene, V gene, J gene, clone size, CDR3 protein, CDR3 DNA. The D gene is left open where the match is weak. The listing skips clone size in some rows; elsewhere it reads once, few, many or a size class.

-,TRBV19,TRBJ1-1,-,CASVTGNTEAFF,TGTGCCAGTGTAACAGGGAACACTGAAGCTTTCTTT
TRBD2,TRBV5-4,TRBJ2-1,-,CASSYRLAGYNEQFF,TGTGCCAGCAGCTATAGACTAGCGGGATATAATGAGCAGTTCTTC
-,TRBV18,TRBJ2-7,-,CASSPGSQHYEQYF,TGTGCCAGCTCACCGGGATCCCAGCACTACGAGCAGTACTTC
-,TRBV7-9,TRBJ1-4,few,CASSLWEGVGKKLFF,TGTGCCAGCAGCTTATGGGAGGGAGTCGGGAAAAAACTGTTTTTT
TRBD2,TRBV19,TRBJ2-4,-,CASSIMGGSGNIQYF,TGTGCCAGTAGTATAATGGGCGGGAGTGGAAACATTCAGTACTTC
-,TRBV7-9,TRBJ2-2,-,CASSNIRGPAVDTGELFF,TGTGCCAGCAGCAACATTCGGGGACCCGCCGTCGACACCGGGGAGCTGTTTTTT
TRBD1,TRBV9,TRBJ1-1,-,CASRQIQGYTEAFF,TGTGCCAGCAGGCAGATACAGGGGTACACTGAAGCTTTCTTT
-,TRBV19,TRBJ2-3,once,CASSIGGSDTQYF,TGTGCCAGTAGTATAGGAGGCTCAGATACGCAGTATTTT
-,TRBV9,TRBJ2-7,-,CASSVVSSSEQYF,TGTGCCAGCAGCGTAGTTAGCAGTTCCGAGCAGTACTTC
TRBD2,TRBV6-5,TRBJ2-3,-,CATSGTSGRVDTQYF,TGTGCCACCTCCGGGACTAGCGGGAGGGTGGATACGCAGTATTTT
TRBD1,TRBV11-2,TRBJ2-4,-,CASSLWAGTGANIQYF,TGTGCCAGCAGCTTATGGGCCGGGACAGGGGCGAACATTCAGTACTTC
-,TRBV6-5,TRBJ1-1,-,CASRHFTEAFF,TGTGCCAGCAGGCACTTTACTGAAGCTTTCTTT
-,TRBV10-2,TRBJ2-3,-,CASSEFGASTDTQYF,TGCGCCAGCAGTGAGTTCGGGGCTAGCACAGATACGCAGTATTTT
-,TRBV27,TRBJ1-4,-,CASSSRGLSNEKLFF,TGTGCCAGCAGTTCGAGGGGGTTGAGTAATGAAAAACTGTTTTTT
-,TRBV7-2,TRBJ1-6,-,CASSLSGGSPLHF,TGTGCCAGCAGCTTATCGGGTGGCTCACCCCTCCACTTT
TRBD1,TRBV30,TRBJ1-4,-,CAWSAGQGAREKLFF,TGTGCCTGGAGTGCGGGACAGGGGGCGCGCGAAAAACTGTTTTTT
-,TRBV7-2,TRBJ1-4,-,CASSLGWGEKGEKLFF,TGTGCCAGCAGCTTAGGATGGGGTGAAAAGGGTGAAAAACTGTTTTTT
TRBD2,TRBV11-3,TRBJ2-1,-,CASSRGGTSGFDEQFF,TGTGCCAGCAGCCGTGGCGGGACTAGCGGGTTCGATGAGCAGTTCTTC
TRBD1,TRBV7-2,TRBJ1-2,-,CASSPGTAFGGYTF,TGTGCCAGCAGCCCCGGGACAGCCTTTGGGGGCTACACCTTC
-,TRBV2,TRBJ2-1,-,CASGSDTYNEQFF,TGTGCCAGCGGGTCCGACACCTACAATGAGCAGTTCTTC
-,TRBV7-9,TRBJ1-3,-,CATSGAGNTIYF,TGTGCCACTTCAGGGGCTGGAAACACCATATATTTT
TRBD1,TRBV2,TRBJ2-1,-,CASSMGQGYNEQFF,TGTGCCAGCAGTATGGGACAGGGCTACAATGAGCAGTTCTTC
TRBD1,TRBV6-5,TRBJ2-2,large,CASSPRQGPGELFF,TGTGCCAGCAGTCCAAGACAGGGCCCCGGGGAGCTGTTTTTT
-,TRBV18,TRBJ2-7,-,CASSPGRSYYEQYF,TGTGCCAGCTCACCCGGGAGATCCTATTACGAGCAGTACTTC
TRBD1,TRBV29-1,TRBJ1-1,-,CSVANRGHDTEAFF,TGCAGCGTTGCAAACAGGGGGCACGACACTGAAGCTTTCTTT
-,TRBV19,TRBJ1-4,-,CATRGEKLFF,TGTGCCACTCGGGGGGAAAAACTGTTTTTT
-,TRBV7-9,TRBJ2-4,few,CASSLGQGRNIQYF,TGTGCCAGCAGCTTGGGGCAGGGTAGAAACATTCAGTACTTC
-,TRBV4-1,TRBJ2-1,-,CASSQEGRGNNEQFF,TGCGCCAGCAGCCAAGAGGGCAGGGGCAACAATGAGCAGTTCTTC
-,TRBV7-9,TRBJ1-5,-,CASSFSGGNQPQHF,TGTGCCAGCAGCTTCTCAGGGGGCAATCAGCCCCAGCATTTT
-,TRBV2,TRBJ1-5,-,CASMRGGTQPQHF,TGTGCCAGCATGAGGGGCGGCACTCAGCCCCAGCATTTT
-,TRBV5-8,TRBJ2-3,-,CASSLSRAVDTQYF,TGTGCCAGCAGCTTGAGCAGGGCTGTAGATACGCAGTATTTT
-,TRBV5-6,TRBJ2-5,once,CASSLRGISTGTQYF,TGTGCCAGCAGCTTGAGGGGCATCAGTACGGGGACCCAGTACTTC
-,TRBV7-2,TRBJ1-6,-,CASSPVEFSPLHF,TGTGCCAGCAGCCCTGTCGAATTTTCACCCCTCCACTTT
-,TRBV2,TRBJ1-3,once,CASSPTGPSGNTIYF,TGTGCCAGCAGTCCTACAGGACCCTCTGGAAACACCATATATTTT
-,TRBV5-4,TRBJ1-1,-,CASSVQGGTEAFF,TGTGCCAGCAGCGTACAGGGCGGAACTGAAGCTTTCTTT
TRBD2,TRBV7-6,TRBJ2-5,-,CASSLGGAGGQETQYF,TGTGCCAGCAGCCTAGGGGGAGCGGGGGGACAAGAGACCCAGTACTTC
-,TRBV7-2,TRBJ1-2,medium-sized,CASSLMVSSGGYTF,TGTGCCAGCAGCTTGATGGTCAGCTCCGGCGGCTACACCTTC
-,TRBV7-9,TRBJ2-3,-,CASSKSSTDTQYF,TGTGCCAGCAGCAAATCCTCCACAGATACGCAGTATTTT
-,TRBV10-2,TRBJ1-1,-,CASRAGNTEAFF,TGCGCCAGCAGGGCTGGGAACACTGAAGCTTTCTTT
TRBD1,TRBV5-6,TRBJ2-7,-,CASIRTGGIYEQYF,TGTGCCAGCATAAGGACAGGGGGTATCTACGAGCAGTACTTC
TRBD1,TRBV7-2,TRBJ1-1,-,CASSFGQGGNTEAFF,TGTGCCAGCAGCTTCGGACAGGGGGGTAACACTGAAGCTTTCTTT
TRBD2,TRBV18,TRBJ2-1,once,CASSPPSREGRNEQFF,TGTGCCAGCTCACCACCGTCGCGGGAGGGCCGCAATGAGCAGTTCTTC
TRBD1,TRBV9,TRBJ1-3,-,CASSAPLTGARVNTIYF,TGTGCCAGCAGCGCCCCCCTGACAGGGGCGCGGGTGAACACCATATATTTT
TRBD2,TRBV27,TRBJ2-1,-,CASREGGGSYNEQFF,TGTGCCAGCAGGGAGGGCGGGGGGAGCTACAATGAGCAGTTCTTC